This T cell receptor beta chain emerged from a study of blood T cell repertoires in COVID-19 (dated by TCRdb to 2019 to 2021). Background on the whole study: Collaborator samples came from the United States, Italy and Spain and covered acute and convalescent phases of COVID-19. The material from the prospective study consisted of cDNA or gDNA derived from T cells, B-cell-depleted T cells, or PBMCs. Subjects who had been exposed to COVID-19, were actively infected with it, or had recovered from it provided the deeply sampled blood TCRbeta repertoires that made up the dataset. A freely available public database, intended as a resource for researchers studying the immune response to SARS-CoV-2, is where the repertoires were released. The samples were drawn from two sources: the first 160 participants of the ongoing ImmuneRACE study, and 1,000 to 1,500 subjects contributed by 6 global collaborators. A de-identified subject ID, COVID-19 status, age in years and sex were almost always included in the sample metadata. HLA class I and class II types, where available, came from metadata supplied by the sample provider rather than from assay-based typing.

Participants in the prospective study were aged roughly 18 to 100 years, lived in about two dozen United States geographic areas, and enrolled through a virtual design. To assign participants to cohorts, the prospective study relied on clinical history that participants themselves reported in a screening survey and a study questionnaire. Exposed participants had been in contact with someone with a PCR-confirmed or clinician-diagnosed COVID-19 case within 2 weeks of study entry. Each participant in the prospective study had whole blood, serum and a nasopharyngeal or oropharyngeal swab collected by mobile phlebotomists. Over a 2-month period, participants in the prospective study had the option of providing additional blood draws and questionnaires. Prospective study blood samples were shipped either frozen or at room temperature before DNA extraction. TCRbeta CDR3 regions were amplified from genomic DNA by means of the immunoSEQ Assay, a bias-controlled multiplex PCR. The original methods were these. The number of nucleated cells in each sample was estimated by amplification of reference gene primers within the assay. To quantify the absolute abundance of each unique TCRbeta CDR3 rearrangement, sequence reads were collapsed and filtered. Productive Simpson clonality was computed per sample as the square root of Simpson's diversity index over productive rearrangements. Drawn from immuneACCESS, this table holds only the in-frame rearrangements with V and J called that TCRdb kept. Clones are partly lost; checked studies trace under half to an unresolved V gene and leave the rest unexplained. V, J and clone size are those of that table, while D and trimming were read from the DNA. The sample table records fewer than 250,000 clones; roughly 85% of these occur just once. 4.5% to 5% of the sample lies in the top ten.

General study outcomes and caveats: Clinical and demographic metadata were provided uncurated, with the amount varying by source and participant.

This clone occurred once. Its specific antigen is unknown. Base qualities were left out, and no much larger clone turns up one base away. Trimming takes 0 bases from V and 0 bases from J, and the germline ends sit 15 bases apart. CDR1 and CDR2 were assigned from the germline V gene (reference sequence) as GTSNPN and SVGIG. The CDR3 has 17 amino acids, counting the end cysteine and phenylalanine. Only CDR3 DNA is held: 51 bases, read in frame from base 1. Here the chain combines TRBV30 and TRBJ1-3; the D segment could be TRBD1, given 6 matching bases. The clonotype originates from a woman in her 50s who had been exposed to COVID-19. Sequences were obtained from PBMCs or T cells enriched from blood (not recorded which). The DNA reads TGTGCCTGGAGTGTACTCTCGGGACAAATCTCTGGAAACACCATATATTTT. Translated, this is CAWSVLSGQISGNTIYF.